This is a list of T cell receptor beta chains from one sample in a study of vaccination and CD4 T cells after COVID-19. TCRdb redid the calling of the PCR reads with MiXCR, one entry per CDR3 protein. The sample comprises around 18,000 distinct CDR3 sequences, 30% to 45% of which are singletons, and roughly 15% rests with the top ten. For these TCRs, the target antigens are not known. Sample: cultured CD4+ T cells from blood. These TCRs come from a human donor with COVID-19. Both conserved end residues are part of each CDR3. Each record gives: CDR3 protein, V gene, J gene.

CAWGMSAHYEQYF	TRBV30	TRBJ2-7
CASSFRSDTEAFF	TRBV11-2	TRBJ1-1
CASSRRTSGGRGRYEQYF	TRBV27	TRBJ2-7
CASIRSDQGSGEQYF	TRBV2	TRBJ2-7
CSVFRGRGQLNTEAFF	TRBV29-1	TRBJ1-1
CASSEPIRGYTF	TRBV2	TRBJ1-2
CASSVNEKLFF	TRBV28	TRBJ1-4
CSARELQGLRSQYF	TRBV20-1	TRBJ2-5
CASSQLSGGGGVYEQYF	TRBV3-1	TRBJ2-7
CASSMVGPLGWPQHF	TRBV19	TRBJ1-5
CASSPDRIRLNEQFF	TRBV7-7	TRBJ2-1
CASSLAGTALATSPLHF	TRBV7-2	TRBJ1-6
CASSGTSGGFWYQETQYF	TRBV7-2	TRBJ2-5
CSVARSGNGYTF	TRBV29-1	TRBJ1-2
CASSSSPGIGTQYF	TRBV12-3/TRBV12-4	TRBJ2-5
CASSPPRGGSTDTQYF	TRBV7-9	TRBJ2-3